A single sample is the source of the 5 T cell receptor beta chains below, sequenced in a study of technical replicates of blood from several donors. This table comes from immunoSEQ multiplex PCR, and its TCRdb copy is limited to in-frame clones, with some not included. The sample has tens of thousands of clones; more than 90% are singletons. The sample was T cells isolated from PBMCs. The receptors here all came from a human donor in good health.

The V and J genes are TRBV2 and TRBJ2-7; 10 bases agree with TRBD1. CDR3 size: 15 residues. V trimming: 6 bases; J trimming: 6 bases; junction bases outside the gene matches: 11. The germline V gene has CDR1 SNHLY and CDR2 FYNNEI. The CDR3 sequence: CASRFGGTGDVEQYF. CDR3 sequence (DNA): TGTGCCAGCAGGTTTGGAGGGACAGGGGACGTCGAGCAGTACTTC.

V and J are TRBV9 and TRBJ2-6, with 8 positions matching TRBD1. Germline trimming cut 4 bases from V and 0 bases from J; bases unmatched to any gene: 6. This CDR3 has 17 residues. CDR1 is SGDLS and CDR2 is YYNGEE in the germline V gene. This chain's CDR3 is CASSPRGRFSGANVLTF. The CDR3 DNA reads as TGTGCCAGCAGCCCCAGGGGGCGATTCTCTGGGGCCAACGTCCTGACTTTC. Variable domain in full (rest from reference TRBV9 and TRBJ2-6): DSGVTQTPKHLITATGQRVTLRCSPRSGDLSVYWYQQSLDQGLQFLIQYYNGEERAKGNILERFSAQQFPDLHSELNLSSLELGDSALYFCASSPRGRFSGANVLTFGAGSRLTVL.

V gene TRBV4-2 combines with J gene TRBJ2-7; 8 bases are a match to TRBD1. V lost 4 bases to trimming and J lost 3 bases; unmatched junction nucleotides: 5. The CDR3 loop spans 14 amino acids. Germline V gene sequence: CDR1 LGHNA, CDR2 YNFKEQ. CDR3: CASSPITGGYEQYF. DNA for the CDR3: TGTGCCAGCAGCCCAATTACAGGGGGCTACGAGCAGTACTTC.

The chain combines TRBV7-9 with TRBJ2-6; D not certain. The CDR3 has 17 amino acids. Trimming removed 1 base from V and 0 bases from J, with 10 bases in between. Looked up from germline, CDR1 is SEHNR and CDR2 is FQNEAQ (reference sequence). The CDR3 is CASSLEATISGANVLTF. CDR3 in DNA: TGTGCCAGCAGCTTAGAGGCCACTATCTCTGGGGCCAACGTCCTGACTTTC.

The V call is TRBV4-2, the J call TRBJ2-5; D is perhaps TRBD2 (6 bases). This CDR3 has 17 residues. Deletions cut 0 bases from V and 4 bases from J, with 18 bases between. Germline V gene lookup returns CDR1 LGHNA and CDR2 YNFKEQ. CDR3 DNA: TGTGCCAGCAGCCAAGATGGAGGCGGGATAATTGTAGAGACCCAGTACTTC. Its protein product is CASSQDGGGIIVETQYF.